This T cell receptor (beta chain) was captured by sequencing in a study of T cell responses to AZD1222 COVID-19 vaccine. V was clipped by 3 bases and J by 3 bases, with 15 bases between them. Germline-derived CDR1 and CDR2 are KGHSH and LQKENI. The CDR3 length is 15 residues. The assay was immunoSEQ multiplex PCR, and TCRdb's table has in-frame clones only and misses some. Here the sample spans 95,000 to 110,000 clones, 89% being singletons. The clonotype originates from an adult in good health. Sequenced here: peripheral blood, sampled on day 0 of AZD1222 vaccination. The J gene is TRBJ2-7, the V gene TRBV18; D is possibly TRBD1 or TRBD2 (5 bases each). The CDR3 nucleotides read TGTGCCAGCTCACCCGGAGCCGGGGCCCTCTACGAGCAGTACTTC. Its translation: CASSPGAGALYEQYF.